The 24 T cell receptor beta chains below all came from one sample that was sequenced in a study of T cells expressing NK-cell markers. TCRdb reprocessed the 5' RACE reads, with one entry per CDR3 protein and no DNA. This sample's table has about 410,000 distinct CDR3 sequences. Source material: blood T cells: a sorted CD56 or NKG2C T cell subset, CD4+ or CD8+ T cells, or bulk PBMC T cells (not recorded which). These TCRs come from a woman between 45 and 60 years old in good health.

The rearrangement links TRBV6-5 to TRBJ1-1; without DNA, the TCRdb call of TRBD1 cannot be checked. The CDR3 has 15 residues. In germline, CDR1 is MNHEY, CDR2 SVGAGI. This chain's CDR3 is CASSPRRQANTEAFF.

V usage is TRBV7-2 and J usage is TRBJ2-3. CDR3 size: 12 residues. Germline values: CDR1 SGHTA, CDR2 FQGNSA. CDR3 amino acids: CASSLGLAKQYF.

V is TRBV18 and J is TRBJ2-5; TCRdb picks TRBD1, but there is no DNA to check that call. This CDR3 has 13 residues. CDR1 KGHSH and CDR2 LQKENI come from the germline V gene. CDR3 in amino acids: CASSPDREETQYF.

The genes are TRBV20-1 and TRBJ2-3; TCRdb reports TRBD2, a call that lacks DNA to check it against. From germline, CDR1 is DFQATT and CDR2 SNEGSKA (reference sequence). This CDR3 has 14 amino acids. The CDR3 loop is CSARYLADEGTQYF.

The rearrangement uses TRBV20-1 and TRBJ2-7; with no DNA, the TCRdb D assignment of TRBD1 cannot be verified. Per germline, CDR1 DFQATT and CDR2 SNEGSKA (reference sequence). This CDR3 comprises 14 residues. The CDR3 reads CSAPGGTLSYEQYF.

The chain has TRBV7-9 and TRBJ2-7; TCRdb outputs TRBD1, but without DNA this stays unchecked. Germline V gene sequence: CDR1 SEHNR, CDR2 FQNEAQ (reference sequence). The CDR3 spans 13 residues. The CDR3: CASSLAGTHLVDF.

This chain's CDR3 is CSVEPGQGLTNTEAFF. V is TRBV29-1 and J is TRBJ1-1; TCRdb reports TRBD1, a call that lacks DNA to check it against. The CDR3 extends over 16 amino acids. Per germline, CDR1 SQVTM and CDR2 ANQGSEA.

V gene TRBV10-3 combines with J gene TRBJ1-1. The CDR3 is 12 amino acids. Germline V gene sequence: CDR1 ENHRY, CDR2 SYGVKD. CDR3 sequence reads: CAISGTAGEAFF.

The chain combines TRBV7-6 with TRBJ1-1. The germline V gene has CDR1 SGHVS and CDR2 FNYEAQ. The CDR3 totals 14 residues. This chain's CDR3 is CASSIGTYSTEAFF.

The chain joins TRBV12-3 or TRBV12-4 to TRBJ2-5; the D call of TRBD2 rests on TCRdb alone, since no DNA is present to check it. This CDR3 spans 15 amino acids. Here the CDR3 reads CASSWSGLPQETQYF.

The chain carries TRBV27 and TRBJ2-1; TCRdb reports TRBD1, a call that lacks DNA to check it against. The CDR3 is 14 residues long. Germline loops: CDR1 MNHEY, CDR2 SMNVEV (reference sequence). This CDR3 reads CASSPAPDVTEQFF.

The chain couples TRBV20-1 to TRBJ2-1; TCRdb's D call of TRBD1 is untestable without DNA. This CDR3 has 13 residues. From germline, CDR1 is DFQATT and CDR2 SNEGSKA (reference sequence). The CDR3 sequence is CSARGGAHNEQFF.

This sequence joins TRBV24-1 and TRBJ2-3; TCRdb's D gene call, TRBD2, goes unchecked for lack of DNA. Germline V gene sequence: CDR1 KGHDR, CDR2 SFDVKD. The CDR3 is 15 residues long. This CDR3 reads CATSDRQSQMDTQYF.

V is TRBV15 and J is TRBJ2-5; TCRdb reports TRBD1, a call that lacks DNA to check it against. CDR1 LNHNV and CDR2 YYDKDF come from the germline V gene (reference sequence). This CDR3 has 17 residues. The CDR3: CATSRSGRGQGLETQYF.

The chain has TRBV12-3 or TRBV12-4 and TRBJ1-2; TCRdb selects TRBD1, and the lack of DNA leaves this call unchecked. CDR3 size: 14 residues. CDR3 protein: CASSSGGRGKGYTF.

CDR3 region: CASSRGGTSMDTQYF. V usage is TRBV4-1 and J usage is TRBJ2-3; TCRdb indicates TRBD1, and absent DNA this call remains unverified. The CDR3 runs to 15 residues. Germline V gives CDR1 MGHRA, CDR2 YSYEKL.

CDR3 protein: CATREASGADTQYF. This chain links TRBV24-1 with TRBJ2-3; TCRdb's D call, TRBD1, is unchecked because there is no DNA. The CDR3 is 14 residues long. Germline CDR1 is KGHDR and CDR2 is SFDVKD.

This chain uses TRBV29-1 with TRBJ1-1. Germline V CDR1 and CDR2: SQVTM, ANQGSEA. The CDR3 loop spans 13 amino acids. The CDR3 is CSVEGGINTEAFF.

This chain connects TRBV27 to TRBJ2-5; TCRdb proposes TRBD2, but this gene call is untestable without DNA. The CDR3 has 16 amino acids. Germline V lookup: CDR1 MNHEY, CDR2 SMNVEV (reference sequence). The CDR3 spells CASSLNGREGRETQYF.

The V and J genes are TRBV20-1 and TRBJ1-1; the TCRdb D gene call, TRBD1, has no DNA to confirm it. The germline V gene has CDR1 DFQATT and CDR2 SNEGSKA (reference sequence). CDR3 size: 12 residues. CDR3 region: CSAPYQGTEAFF.

The V gene is TRBV27, the J gene TRBJ2-1; TCRdb's D gene call, TRBD1, goes unchecked for lack of DNA. This CDR3 has 13 residues. CDR1 and CDR2 from the germline V gene are MNHEY and SMNVEV (reference sequence). The CDR3: CASSLTGESEQFF.

The V and J genes are TRBV15 and TRBJ2-7. CDR1 and CDR2 (germline): LNHNV, YYDKDF (reference sequence). There are 15 residues in the CDR3. CDR3 loop: CATSRETHGSYEQYF.

The chain combines TRBV5-1 with TRBJ2-7; absent DNA, TCRdb's TRBD2 call cannot be checked. Germline assignment: CDR1 SGHRS and CDR2 YFSETQ. This CDR3 region has 13 residues. The CDR3 is CASGLAGPLEQYF.

The chain combines TRBV5-1 with TRBJ2-5. The CDR3 has 15 residues. Per the germline V gene, CDR1 is SGHRS and CDR2 is YFSETQ. The CDR3 region is CASSLATILKETQYF.